The 6 T cell receptor beta chains given below trace back to one sample, sequenced in a study of blood T cell repertoires in COVID-19 (dated by TCRdb to about 2020). The library was generated by the immunoSEQ multiplex PCR assay. Imported from immuneACCESS, the table was reduced by TCRdb to in-frame sequences with V and J called. These copies leave out some clones; in studies compared against another copy, an unresolved V gene accounts for under half, and the cause of the remainder is not known. The sample profile shows some 50,000 clones; approximately 93% of them were found once. The ten largest make up approximately 1% of the sample. The sample comprised peripheral blood. Receptors were obtained from a man aged 55 to 70 with COVID-19, enrolled during active disease.

This rearrangement joins TRBV6-2 or TRBV6-3 to TRBJ2-3, with 10 bases that match TRBD1. The junction had 8 bases not matched to a gene; V was cut back by 4 bases and J by 4 bases. CDR1 and CDR2 from the germline V gene are MNHEY and SVGEGT. This CDR3 comprises 16 residues. The CDR3 sequence: CASSFSGTGASDTQYF. The CDR3, as DNA: TGTGCCAGCAGTTTTTCCGGGACAGGGGCCTCAGATACGCAGTATTTT.

The J gene is TRBJ1-5, the V gene TRBV5-1; no reliable D call. Deletions cut 0 bases from V and 2 bases from J, with 6 bases between. CDR1 and CDR2 from the germline V gene are SGHRS and YFSETQ. CDR3 size: 14 residues. The CDR3 loop reads CASSLGAGNQPQHF. Written as DNA, the CDR3 is TGCGCCAGCAGCTTGGGAGCCGGCAATCAGCCCCAGCATTTT.

The CDR3 protein is CASSRQGREAFF. DNA of the CDR3: TGTGCCAGCAGCCGACAGGGAAGAGAAGCTTTCTTT. The chain is built from TRBV7-8 and TRBJ1-1, with 7 bases that match TRBD1. Germline assignment: CDR1 SGHVS and CDR2 FQNEAQ. CDR3 length: 12 residues. V trimming: 5 bases; J trimming: 8 bases; junction bases outside the gene matches: 5.

The gene calls are TRBV29-1 and TRBJ1-2; perhaps TRBD1 as D (5 bases). Between the trimmed V and J ends, which lost 6 bases and 8 bases, there was a span of 16 bases. Germline V gene data show CDR1 as SQVTM and CDR2 as ANQGSEA. There are 12 residues in the CDR3. CDR3 loop: CSVGQGADGYTF. CDR3 DNA sequence: TGCAGCGTAGGACAAGGGGCAGACGGCTACACCTTC.

The chain combines TRBV11-2 with TRBJ1-2, with 9 bases aligning to TRBD1. Germline assignment: CDR1 SGHAT and CDR2 FQNNGV. Unmatched junction bases numbered 14, after V lost 5 bases and J lost 7 bases. This CDR3 spans 16 amino acids. As DNA, the CDR3 is TGTGCCAGCAGCCCGAACCGGGACAGGGTTTTGGGTGGCTACACCTTC. Translated, it gives CASSPNRDRVLGGYTF. The full variable domain, with the rest looked up from reference TRBV11-2 and TRBJ1-2, is EAGVAQSPRYKIIEKRQSVAFWCNPISGHATLYWYQQILGQGPKLLIQFQNNGVVDDSQLPKDRFSAERLKGVDSTLKIQPAKLEDSAVYLCASSPNRDRVLGGYTFGSGTRLTVV.

The genes are TRBV19 and TRBJ1-5; perhaps TRBD1 as D (5 bases). This CDR3 spans 15 amino acids. V shed 0 bases and J shed 4 bases, with 10 bases lying between them. The germline CDR1 and CDR2 sequences are LNHDA and SQIVND (reference sequence). This chain's CDR3 is CASSIDRASNQPQHF. The CDR3 coding sequence is TGTGCCAGTAGTATAGACAGGGCTTCGAATCAGCCCCAGCATTTT.